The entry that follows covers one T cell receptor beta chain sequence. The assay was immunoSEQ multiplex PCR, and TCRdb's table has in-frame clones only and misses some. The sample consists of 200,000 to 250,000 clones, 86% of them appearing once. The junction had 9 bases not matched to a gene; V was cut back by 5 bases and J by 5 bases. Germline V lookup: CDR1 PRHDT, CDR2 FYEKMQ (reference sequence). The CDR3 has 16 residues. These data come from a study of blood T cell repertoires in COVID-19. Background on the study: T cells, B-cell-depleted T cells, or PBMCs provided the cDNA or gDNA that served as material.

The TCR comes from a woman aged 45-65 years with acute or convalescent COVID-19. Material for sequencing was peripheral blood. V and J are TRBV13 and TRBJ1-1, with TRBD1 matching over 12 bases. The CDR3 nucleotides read TGTGCCAGCAGCCCCCGGGACAGGGGGCAAGGGACTGAAGCTTTCTTT. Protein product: CASSPRDRGQGTEAFF.